This T cell receptor beta chain was sequenced during a study of T cell changes during pregnancy in multiple sclerosis. Trimming pared 6 bases from V and 5 bases from J, leaving 16 bases between. This CDR3 spans 14 amino acids. From germline, CDR1 is MDHEN and CDR2 SYDVKM. The data were produced by immunoSEQ multiplex PCR, yet TCRdb's version contains in-frame clones alone and is incomplete. The sample consists of 100,000 or so clones, over 85% of them appearing once. The receptor was isolated from a female donor in good health, enrolled as a control in a pregnancy study. The V call is TRBV28, the J call TRBJ1-1; D not resolved. The source material was peripheral blood, sampled after pregnancy. The CDR3: CASSLTFRGTEAFF. In DNA, the CDR3 is TGTGCCAGCAGCCTAACTTTTAGAGGGACTGAAGCTTTCTTT.